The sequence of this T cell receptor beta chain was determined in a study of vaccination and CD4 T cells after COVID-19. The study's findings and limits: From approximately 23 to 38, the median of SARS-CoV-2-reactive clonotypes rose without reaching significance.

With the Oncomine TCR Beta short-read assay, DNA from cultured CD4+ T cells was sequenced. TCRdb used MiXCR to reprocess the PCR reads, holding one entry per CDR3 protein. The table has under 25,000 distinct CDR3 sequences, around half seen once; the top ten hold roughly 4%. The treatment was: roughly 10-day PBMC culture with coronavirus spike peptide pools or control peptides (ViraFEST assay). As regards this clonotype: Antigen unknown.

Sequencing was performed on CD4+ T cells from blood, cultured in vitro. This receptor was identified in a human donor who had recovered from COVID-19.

The CDR3 DNA is TGTGCCAGCTCCACACGTTATAATTCACCCCTCCACTTT. It encodes CASSTRYNSPLHF. The chain couples TRBV11-3 to TRBJ1-6, with D hard to call. Germline V gene lookup returns CDR1 SGHNT and CDR2 YENEEA. With 8 bases removed from V and 4 bases from J, the gap between germline ends came to 9 bases. The CDR3 is 13 residues long.